This TCR beta chain was obtained from a study of monozygotic twins with inflammatory bowel disease. Per donor, approximately 2.6 ml of blood was collected and frozen. CDR3 length: 15 residues. Germline CDR1 reads SQVTM; CDR2 reads ANQGSEA. TCRdb re-called the 5' RACE reads and catalogs CDR3 proteins one per entry, DNA excluded. The table for this sample gives fewer than 450,000 distinct CDR3 sequences. The chain uses TRBV29-1 and TRBJ2-5; the D call from TCRdb, TRBD2, cannot be confirmed without DNA. The sequence was collected from a human donor with ulcerative colitis or Crohn's disease, or a healthy co-twin of an affected twin (not recorded which). Input material: blood. The CDR3 sequence is CSVGEGYRLGETQYF.